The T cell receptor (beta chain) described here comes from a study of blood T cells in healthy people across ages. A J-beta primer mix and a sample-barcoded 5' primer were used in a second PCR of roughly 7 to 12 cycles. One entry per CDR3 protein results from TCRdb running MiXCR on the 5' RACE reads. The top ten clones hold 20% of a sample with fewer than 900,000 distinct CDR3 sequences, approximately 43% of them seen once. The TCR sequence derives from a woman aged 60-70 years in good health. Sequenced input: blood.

CDR3 loop: CASNQDRNSPLHF. The CDR3 region has the DNA TGTGCCAGCAACCAGGACCGAAATTCACCCCTCCACTTT. The rearrangement joins TRBV7-2 to TRBJ1-6, with D unresolved. From germline, CDR1 is SGHTA and CDR2 FQGNSA. With 7 bases removed from V and 7 bases from J, the gap between germline ends came to 11 bases. The CDR3 has 13 amino acids. Based on the CDR3 plus reference TRBV7-2 and TRBJ1-6, the full variable domain is GAGVSQSPSNKVTEKGKDVELRCDPISGHTALYWYRQSLGQGLEFLIYFQGNSAPDKSGLPSDRFSAERTGGSVSTLTIQRTQQEDSAVYLCASNQDRNSPLHFGNGTRLTVT.